A single sample gave rise to the 5 T cell receptor beta chains below, sequenced in a study of shared clonotypes between healthy human individuals. Assay used: immunoSEQ multiplex PCR; TCRdb lists only in-frame clones, some missing. Of hundreds of thousands of clones listed, around 80% were seen once; the top ten hold 10% to 15%. The sample consisted of PBMCs. The origin of the receptors is a middle-aged woman in good health. Some clones in this sample may be carry-over from other donors' samples.

This clone has just a few counts. The chain combines TRBV28 with TRBJ1-4; D is ambiguous. The V end lost 2 bases, the J end lost 7 bases, and 14 bases lay between the germline ends. Per germline, CDR1 MDHEN and CDR2 SYDVKM. The CDR3 is 15 amino acids. The CDR3 bases are TGTGCCAGCAGTTTACCCTCTGGGGAGGGTGAAAAACTGTTTTTT. Translation gives CASSLPSGEGEKLFF.

The genes are TRBV5-4 and TRBJ2-2; the D gene is possibly TRBD1 (6 bases). V lost 4 bases, J lost 0 bases, and 13 bases lay in between. Germline-derived CDR1 and CDR2 are SGHNT and YYREEE (reference sequence). CDR3 length: 16 residues. CDR3 sequence: CASSLDRPTNTGELFF. CDR3 DNA sequence: TGTGCCAGCAGCCTGGACAGACCGACGAACACCGGGGAGCTGTTTTTT.

This sequence joins TRBV7-2 and TRBJ2-1, with 8 nucleotides matching TRBD2. The germline CDR1 and CDR2 sequences are SGHTA and FQGNSA. The CDR3 covers 14 residues. After removal of 4 bases from V and 6 bases from J, the junction contained 5 bases not matched to a gene. The CDR3 is CASSWGGRTNEQFF. The DNA of the CDR3 is TGTGCCAGCAGCTGGGGCGGGAGGACCAATGAGCAGTTCTTC.

The sample holds a few counts of this clone. The J gene is TRBJ1-5, the V gene TRBV28, with D possibly being TRBD1 (5 bases). Germline V gives CDR1 MDHEN, CDR2 SYDVKM. The length of the CDR3 is 18 residues. Deletions cut 4 bases from V and 5 bases from J, with 24 bases between. The CDR3 nucleotides read TGTGCCAGCAGTTCTTACCCGATGACCCAGGGTAGAGATCAGCCCCAGCATTTT. It specifies CASSSYPMTQGRDQPQHF.

With regard to this clone: This specimen includes other DNA sequences encoding the same CDR3. The chain links TRBV10-2 to TRBJ2-3, with D possibly matching TRBD1 (6 bases). The germline V gene has CDR1 WSHSY and CDR2 SAAADI. The CDR3 spans 13 residues. Trimming pared 4 bases from V and 1 base from J, leaving 6 bases between. The CDR3: CASSAGGTDTQYF. The CDR3 DNA sequence: TGCGCCAGCAGTGCAGGGGGCACAGATACGCAGTATTTT.